This T cell receptor (beta chain) was recovered during a study of T cell responses to AZD1222 COVID-19 vaccine. Study-wide results and limits: Mapped onto spike, vaccine-associated CD4 TCRs spanned it and were dominant at 160-218 and 743-854.

With respect to this clone: Its antigen is not known.

Profiled with immunoSEQ multiplex PCR; TCRdb holds only in-frame clones, not every one. The sample lists about 130,000 clones; approximately 91% were seen once. Germline V CDR1 and CDR2: GTSNPN, SVGIG (reference sequence). The V gene end was trimmed by 3 bases and the J gene end by 4 bases; junction bases not matched to a gene: 5. The CDR3 length is 13 residues. V is TRBV30 and J is TRBJ2-5; 7 positions agree with TRBD1. Sequencing was performed on peripheral blood, taken on day 0 of AZD1222 vaccination. This receptor was obtained from an adult in good health. CDR3 sequence (DNA): TGTGCCTGGAGACGACAGGGAAGAGAGACCCAGTACTTC. It codes for CAWRRQGRETQYF.